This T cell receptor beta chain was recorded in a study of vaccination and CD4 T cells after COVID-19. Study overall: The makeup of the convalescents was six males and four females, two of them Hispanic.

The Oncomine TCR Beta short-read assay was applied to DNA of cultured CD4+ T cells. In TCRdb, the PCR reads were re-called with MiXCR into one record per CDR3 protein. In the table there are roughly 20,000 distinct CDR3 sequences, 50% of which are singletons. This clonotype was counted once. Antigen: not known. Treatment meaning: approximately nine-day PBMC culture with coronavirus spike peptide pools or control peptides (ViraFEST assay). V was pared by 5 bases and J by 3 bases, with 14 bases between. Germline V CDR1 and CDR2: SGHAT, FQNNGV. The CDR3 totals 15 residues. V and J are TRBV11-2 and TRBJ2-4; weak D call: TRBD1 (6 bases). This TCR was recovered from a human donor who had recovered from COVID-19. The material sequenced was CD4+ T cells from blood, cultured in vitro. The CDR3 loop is CASSPFQGFKNIQYF. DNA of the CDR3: TGTGCCAGCAGCCCATTTCAGGGGTTCAAAAACATTCAGTACTTC.